What follows are 7 T cell receptor beta chains derived from one specimen sequenced in a study of control samples from healthy donors and cancer patients. Clones were read by immunoSEQ multiplex PCR, and TCRdb kept only the in-frame ones, dropping some. The sample has around 250,000 clones, approximately 80% seen once. The sample consisted of PBMCs. Receptor source: an older woman with lung cancer.

The V gene is TRBV4-1, the J gene TRBJ2-3; the D is unclear. The germline gives CDR1 MGHRA, CDR2 YSYEKL. The CDR3 is made up of 13 amino acids. Trimming pared 4 bases from V and 5 bases from J, leaving 10 bases between. CDR3 DNA: TGCGCCAGCAGCCCGACCACTCTAGATACGCAGTATTTT. Its protein product is CASSPTTLDTQYF.

This clone occurred a few times. This chain uses TRBV19 with TRBJ2-3; D unresolved. Between the trimmed V and J ends, which lost 2 bases and 2 bases, there was a span of 11 bases. CDR1 and CDR2 from the germline V gene are LNHDA and SQIVND (reference sequence). This CDR3 is built from 15 residues. Here the CDR3 reads CASSIPLTTTDTQYF. The CDR3 coding sequence is TGTGCCAGTAGTATACCTCTTACGACCACAGATACGCAGTATTTT.

CDR3 sequence reads: CASSQLEFNEQFF. The CDR3 DNA follows: TGTGCCAGCAGCCAGCTAGAATTCAATGAGCAGTTCTTC. The V call is TRBV3-1 (or the pseudogene TRBV3-2), the J call TRBJ2-1; D not resolved. V lost 3 bases and J 6 bases, leaving 9 bases between the germline ends. Germline values: CDR1 LGHDT, CDR2 YNNKEL (reference sequence). The CDR3 sequence is 13 residues long.

The chain uses TRBV27 and TRBJ2-3; 9 bases are shared with TRBD1. The length of the CDR3 is 15 residues. The V and J ends lost 7 bases and 7 bases, in that order; junction bases with no gene match: 12. Germline V CDR1 and CDR2: MNHEY, SMNVEV (reference sequence). CDR3: CASTQDGQGSYTQYF. CDR3 in DNA: TGTGCCAGCACCCAAGACGGACAGGGGAGCTATACGCAGTATTTT.

The chain couples TRBV24-1 to TRBJ2-1; 12 bases agree with TRBD2. V gave up 6 bases and J gave up 7 bases; unmatched junction bases: 12. Germline CDR1 is KGHDR and CDR2 is SFDVKD. The length of the CDR3 is 17 residues. CDR3 sequence (DNA): TGTGCCACCAGTCCACGAACGGGGCTAGCGGGGGGGAATGAGCAGTTCTTC. Amino acids: CATSPRTGLAGGNEQFF.

The chain employs TRBV19 and TRBJ2-1; possible D gene TRBD2, 7 bases. The germline V gene encodes CDR1 LNHDA and CDR2 SQIVND (reference sequence). The CDR3 covers 17 residues. Between the trimmed V and J ends, which lost 6 bases and 4 bases, there was a span of 22 bases. The CDR3 sequence: CASRPSGRGGIYNEQFF. The CDR3 nucleotides are TGTGCCAGTAGACCATCAGGCAGGGGAGGGATTTACAATGAGCAGTTCTTC. The full variable domain, completed using reference TRBV19 and TRBJ2-1, is DGGITQSPKYLFRKEGQNVTLSCEQNLNHDAMYWYRQDPGQGLRLIYYSQIVNDFQKGDIAEGYSVSREKKESFPLTVTSAQKNPTAFYLCASRPSGRGGIYNEQFFGPGTRLTVL.

J is TRBJ1-2 and V is TRBV5-1; TRBD1 might be the D (6 bases). The germline V gene encodes CDR1 SGHRS and CDR2 YFSETQ. With 3 bases removed from V and 2 bases from J, the gap between germline ends came to 11 bases. The CDR3 length is 14 residues. CDR3 sequence: CASSWGQANYGYTF. CDR3 DNA: TGCGCCAGCAGCTGGGGACAAGCCAACTATGGCTACACCTTC.